The sequence of this T cell receptor beta chain was determined in a study of blood T cell repertoires in COVID-19. The sample holds a few counts of this clone. Data came from immunoSEQ multiplex PCR; TCRdb stores just in-frame clones and leaves some out. The sample records more than 65,000 clones, around 89% being singletons. V lost 6 bases, J lost 4 bases, and 18 bases lay in between. CDR1 is SNHLY and CDR2 is FYNNEI in the germline V gene. CDR3 length: 16 residues. Sequenced: peripheral blood. V is TRBV2 and J is TRBJ1-4; maybe TRBD1 (5 bases). The TCR sequence derives from a man over 45 with acute or convalescent COVID-19. The CDR3 here is CASRGGRYPNNEKLFF. The CDR3 DNA is TGTGCCAGCAGGGGGGGGAGGTACCCCAATAATGAAAAACTGTTTTTT.